Below are 24 T cell receptor beta chains sequenced from a single sample in a study of shared clonotypes between healthy human individuals. Assay used: immunoSEQ multiplex PCR; TCRdb lists only in-frame clones, some missing. The sample contains around 450,000 clones, 75% to 85% of which appear only once. Sequencing was done on a sample of PBMCs. These receptors came from a woman in her thirties or forties in good health. Some clones in this sample may be carry-over from other donors' samples.

The J gene is TRBJ1-3, the V gene TRBV7-6, with TRBD1 as a possible D gene (6 bases). The CDR3 runs to 18 residues. V shed 3 bases and J shed 0 bases, with 18 bases lying between them. In germline, CDR1 is SGHVS, CDR2 FNYEAQ. The CDR3 sequence: CASSFGGAGRRSGNTIYF. CDR3 DNA: TGTGCCAGCAGCTTTGGGGGGGCAGGGCGTCGCTCTGGAAACACCATATATTTT.

This clone has a single count. V gene TRBV6-6 combines with J gene TRBJ1-5; 12 bases match TRBD1. CDR3 length: 15 residues. With V trimmed by 5 bases and J by 2 bases, 1 base remained unmatched. Germline assignment: CDR1 MNHNY and CDR2 SVGAGI (reference sequence). CDR3 sequence reads: CASSGTGGRNQPQHF. The CDR3 nucleotides are TGTGCCAGCAGTGGGACAGGGGGCCGCAATCAGCCCCAGCATTTT.

The genes are TRBV6-5 and TRBJ2-2; D might be TRBD1 (5 bases). CDR1 and CDR2 (germline): MNHEY, SVGAGI. Trimming left V 4 bases short and J 7 bases short, with 13 bases between. The CDR3 contains 14 residues. The CDR3 here is CASSLQEDFGELFF. DNA of the CDR3: TGTGCCAGCAGTTTACAGGAAGACTTCGGGGAGCTGTTTTTT.

CDR3 nucleotides: TGTGCCTGGAGTCCCGGGACGTTTAATGAAAAACTGTTTTTT. Translated: CAWSPGTFNEKLFF. The chain links TRBV30 to TRBJ1-4, with TRBD1 as a possible D gene (5 bases). CDR1 is GTSNPN and CDR2 is SVGIG in the germline V gene (reference sequence). With 2 bases removed from V and 4 bases from J, the gap between germline ends came to 11 bases. The CDR3 totals 14 residues.

The rearrangement links TRBV30 to TRBJ1-4; TRBD1 is a possible D gene (6 bases). The germline CDR1 and CDR2 sequences are GTSNPN and SVGIG (reference sequence). This CDR3 comprises 17 residues. Trimming removed 3 bases at V and 3 bases at J, with 20 bases between. CDR3 protein: CAWSALPRGLANEKLFF. CDR3 sequence (DNA): TGTGCCTGGAGCGCTTTACCTCGGGGGCTGGCTAATGAAAAACTGTTTTTT.

This clone was counted once. This chain joins TRBV7-3 and TRBJ2-5; D is tentatively TRBD1 or TRBD2 (5 bases each). Germline values: CDR1 SGHTA, CDR2 FQGTGA. Trimming removed 4 bases at V and 4 bases at J, with 16 bases between. CDR3 length: 15 residues. CDR3 nucleotides: TGTGCCAGCAGCTCCGGCGCGGGCAGGGCAGAGACCCAGTACTTC. This codes for CASSSGAGRAETQYF. Using reference TRBV7-3 and TRBJ2-5 for the parts outside the CDR3, the full variable domain is GAGVSQTPSNKVTEKGKYVELRCDPISGHTALYWYRQSLGQGPEFLIYFQGTGAADDSGLPNDRFFAVRPEGSVSTLKIQRTERGDSAVYLCASSSGAGRAETQYFGPGTRLLVL.

V gene TRBV30 combines with J gene TRBJ2-1; 11 bases fit TRBD2. CDR3 length: 14 amino acids. The germline V gene has CDR1 GTSNPN and CDR2 SVGIG (reference sequence). The V segment lost 3 bases and the J segment 7 bases; nucleotides outside the gene matches: 5. This CDR3 reads CAWSTSGSSNEQFF. The CDR3 DNA follows: TGTGCCTGGAGCACTAGCGGGAGTTCAAATGAGCAGTTCTTC.

This clone occurred many times. V usage is TRBV5-1 and J usage is TRBJ1-1, with unresolved D. The CDR3 length is 14 residues. The V end lost 3 bases, the J end lost 0 bases, and 9 bases lay between the germline ends. Looked up from germline, CDR1 is SGHRS and CDR2 is YFSETQ. CDR3 region: CASSSSVMNTEAFF. CDR3 DNA sequence: TGCGCCAGCAGCTCGTCAGTTATGAACACTGAAGCTTTCTTT.

The chain employs TRBV28 and TRBJ2-3, with 8 bases fitting TRBD2. The germline CDR1 and CDR2 sequences are MDHEN and SYDVKM. CDR3 length: 16 amino acids. The trim removed 3 bases at V and 3 bases at J, leaving 8 bases unmatched. As DNA, the CDR3 is TGTGCCAGCAGTTTTTCTAGCGGGCTAGGGACAGATACGCAGTATTTT. As protein: CASSFSSGLGTDTQYF.

The V and J genes are TRBV18 and TRBJ2-2; TRBD1 is a possible D gene (6 bases). The CDR3 contains 14 residues. Trimming took 6 bases from V and 4 from J, leaving 12 bases between them. Per germline, CDR1 KGHSH and CDR2 LQKENI. As DNA, the CDR3 is TGTGCCAGCTCGCCAGGACAGAGCACCGGGGAGCTGTTTTTT. Translation: CASSPGQSTGELFF.

This clone is a singleton in its sample. This likely came from a read error, as a far larger clone is one base away. The chain carries TRBV11-2 and TRBJ2-2; perhaps TRBD1 as D (6 bases). The CDR3 covers 16 residues. V shed 3 bases and J shed 6 bases, with 17 bases lying between them. Per the germline V gene, CDR1 is SGHAT and CDR2 is FQNNGV. This CDR3 reads CASSFTLTGSAGELFF. The DNA of the CDR3 is TGTGCCAGCAGCTTCACACTAACAGGGTCGGCCGGGGAGCTGTTTTTT.

The chain couples TRBV11-2 to TRBJ1-4; 8 bases are shared with TRBD1. CDR3 size: 15 residues. Germline assignment: CDR1 SGHAT and CDR2 FQNNGV. V lost 5 bases and J lost 5; bases outside the gene matches: 7. The CDR3 region has the DNA TGTGCCAGCAGCCACTGGACAGGGAGGAATGAAAAACTGTTTTTT. Its protein product is CASSHWTGRNEKLFF.

The chain joins TRBV27 to TRBJ2-1, with TRBD2 as a possible D gene (5 bases). The CDR3 has 13 amino acids. With 6 bases removed from V and 8 bases from J, the gap between germline ends came to 14 bases. Per the germline V gene, CDR1 is MNHEY and CDR2 is SMNVEV (reference sequence). As DNA, the CDR3 is TGTGCCAGCAGGAGGACTCTAATTTATGAGCAGTTCTTC. It encodes CASRRTLIYEQFF.

The rearrangement uses TRBV13 and TRBJ2-7; 13 nucleotides align to TRBD2. This CDR3 region has 15 residues. V trimming: 5 bases; J trimming: 6 bases; junction bases outside the gene matches: 7. Germline values: CDR1 PRHDT, CDR2 FYEKMQ (reference sequence). CDR3 sequence (DNA): TGTGCCAGCAGCGTAATACTAGCGGGAGGGGGCGAGCAGTACTTC. Its translation is CASSVILAGGGEQYF.

This clone was counted once. The chain combines TRBV5-1 with TRBJ2-7; TRBD2 aligns across 14 bases. The CDR3 has 15 residues. With V trimmed by 4 bases and J by 3 bases, 3 bases remained unmatched. In germline, CDR1 is SGHRS, CDR2 YFSETQ. The CDR3 bases are TGCGCCAGCAGCCATGGGACTAGCGGGAGCTACGAGCAGTACTTC. It yields the protein CASSHGTSGSYEQYF.

Only one count was recorded for this clone. V usage is TRBV5-1 and J usage is TRBJ1-1, with 8 nucleotides matching TRBD1. The V gene's germline CDR1 is SGHRS and CDR2 YFSETQ. This CDR3 spans 15 amino acids. Trimming at V came to 5 bases and at J to 5 bases, leaving 11 bases not matched to a gene. Here the CDR3 reads CASSLTDRDVTEAFF. CDR3 nucleotides: TGCGCCAGCAGTCTCACGGACAGGGATGTTACTGAAGCTTTCTTT.

This clone was detected once. The chain links TRBV19 to TRBJ1-5; D is ambiguous. This CDR3 has 14 residues. Germline CDR1 and CDR2: LNHDA and SQIVND (reference sequence). The ends were cut back, 6 bases at V and 4 bases at J, with 13 bases in the middle. The CDR3 loop reads CASSMHQENQPQHF. The CDR3 nucleotides read TGTGCCAGTAGCATGCATCAGGAGAATCAGCCCCAGCATTTT.

This rearrangement joins TRBV6-1 to TRBJ1-2; D gene unclear. V was cut by 6 bases and J by 7 bases, with 18 bases left in between. The germline CDR1 and CDR2 sequences are MNHNS and SASEGT. The CDR3 contains 14 residues. The CDR3 region is CASSLGPAVSGYTF. The CDR3 DNA follows: TGTGCCAGCAGCCTCGGGCCCGCCGTGAGTGGCTACACCTTC.

This clone has just one count. The likely explanation is a read error, given a far larger clone one base away. V and J are TRBV30 and TRBJ2-3; the match to TRBD2 covers 7 bases. CDR3 size: 17 residues. Germline V gene lookup returns CDR1 GTSNPN and CDR2 SVGIG (reference sequence). The CDR3 is CARSSTGGEIITDTQYF. Here the CDR3 DNA reads TGTGCCAGGAGTAGCACGGGAGGAGAGATAATCACAGATACGCAGTATTTT.

The V and J genes are TRBV11-2 and TRBJ2-3; the D gene is possibly TRBD2 (6 bases). This CDR3 has 15 amino acids. V lost 1 base, J lost 6 bases, and 14 bases lay in between. The germline V gene encodes CDR1 SGHAT and CDR2 FQNNGV. In DNA form, the CDR3 reads TGTGCCAGCAGCTTAGTGGGACTGAGCTCTGATACGCAGTATTTT. Its protein product is CASSLVGLSSDTQYF.

This sequence joins TRBV18 and TRBJ2-7; 11 positions agree with TRBD1. The CDR3 spans 15 residues. Germline assignment: CDR1 KGHSH and CDR2 LQKENI. Trimming at V came to 5 bases and at J to 2 bases, leaving 5 bases not matched to a gene. CDR3 region: CASSTGQGDPYEQYF. The CDR3 DNA follows: TGTGCCAGCTCAACGGGACAGGGGGATCCCTACGAGCAGTACTTC.

The rearrangement links TRBV7-8 to TRBJ2-5, with a tentative D call TRBD2 (5 bases). V lost 7 bases to trimming and J lost 9 bases, with 27 bases between them. Germline V gives CDR1 SGHVS, CDR2 FQNEAQ. This CDR3 is built from 16 residues. DNA for the CDR3: TGTGCCAGCAACCGGGCCCCGCGTAGTACTATGGAGGCCCAGTACTTC. The encoded protein is CASNRAPRSTMEAQYF.

The chain recombines TRBV5-4 with TRBJ1-2, with D possibly being TRBD1 (6 bases). The germline V gene has CDR1 SGHNT and CDR2 YYREEE (reference sequence). The CDR3 has 14 residues. The V and J ends lost 0 bases and 2 bases respectively, with 8 bases between them. DNA for the CDR3: TGTGCCAGCAGCTTGGTGGGGGGCAACTATGGCTACACCTTC. This sequence encodes CASSLVGGNYGYTF.

The chain combines TRBV7-3 with TRBJ2-3, with TRBD1 identical over 7 bases. The V gene's germline CDR1 is SGHTA and CDR2 FQGTGA. The CDR3 spans 15 residues. V was clipped by 5 bases and J by 3 bases; unmatched bases: 8. CDR3: CASSPTGHYTDTQYF. In nucleotides, the CDR3 is TGTGCCAGCAGCCCGACAGGGCATTATACAGATACGCAGTATTTT.